A single T cell receptor beta chain is shown here with its context. The V gene's germline CDR1 is MGHRA and CDR2 YSYEKL. V lost 1 base and J 0 bases, leaving 19 bases between the germline ends. This CDR3 has 19 residues. Method: immunoSEQ multiplex PCR; TCRdb's copy keeps in-frame clones and lacks some. This table has about 79,000 clones, roughly 80% appearing once. These data are taken from a study of PD-L1 blockade in urothelial cancer. The time point: pretreatment peripheral blood. The input for sequencing was PBMCs, taken around atezolizumab (anti-PD-L1) treatment. The V and J genes are TRBV4-1 and TRBJ2-1; D might be TRBD1 (6 bases). This TCR came from a man in his forties with urothelial cancer. The CDR3 loop reads CASSQVYVVQGNSYNEQFF. The CDR3 DNA is TGCGCCAGCAGCCAAGTTTATGTGGTTCAGGGGAACTCCTACAATGAGCAGTTCTTC.